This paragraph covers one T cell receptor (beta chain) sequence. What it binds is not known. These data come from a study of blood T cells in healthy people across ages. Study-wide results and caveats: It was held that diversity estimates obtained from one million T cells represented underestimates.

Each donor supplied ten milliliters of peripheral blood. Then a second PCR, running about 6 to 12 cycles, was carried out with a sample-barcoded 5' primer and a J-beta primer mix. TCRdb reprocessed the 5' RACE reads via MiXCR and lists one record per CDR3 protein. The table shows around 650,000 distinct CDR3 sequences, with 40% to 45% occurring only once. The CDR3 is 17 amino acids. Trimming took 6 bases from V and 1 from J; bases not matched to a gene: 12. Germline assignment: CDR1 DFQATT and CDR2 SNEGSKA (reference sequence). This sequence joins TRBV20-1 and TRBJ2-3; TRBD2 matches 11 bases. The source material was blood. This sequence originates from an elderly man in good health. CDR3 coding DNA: TGCAGTGCCCCCGAGTGGACTAGCGGGTGGGGCACAGATACGCAGTATTTT. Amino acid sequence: CSAPEWTSGWGTDTQYF.